These 5 T cell receptor beta chains came from one sample sequenced in a study of blood T cell repertoires in COVID-19. Measured with immunoSEQ multiplex PCR; TCRdb has only the in-frame clones, and not every one. The table lists under 400,000 clones, approximately 88% of them singletons. The specimen was peripheral blood. These receptors all come from a woman aged 25 to 39 with COVID-19, enrolled during active disease.

This clone was counted between two and nine times. The same CDR3 can be traced to other DNA sequences in this sample. V usage is TRBV5-1 and J usage is TRBJ1-1; D possibly corresponds to TRBD1 (6 bases). Trimming stripped 0 bases from V and 6 bases from J, with 12 bases between. The CDR3 is 14 amino acids. CDR1 SGHRS and CDR2 YFSETQ come from the germline V gene. The CDR3: CASSLEGAGAEAFF. DNA of the CDR3: TGCGCCAGCAGCTTGGAAGGCGCAGGGGCTGAAGCTTTCTTT.

The chain has TRBV7-9 and TRBJ1-1; D is possibly TRBD1 (5 bases). The V and J ends lost 1 base and 8 bases respectively, with 14 bases between them. The CDR3 covers 14 residues. CDR1 is SEHNR and CDR2 is FQNEAQ in the germline V gene (reference sequence). This CDR3 is CASSLGVRGTEAFF. Here the CDR3 DNA reads TGTGCCAGCAGCTTAGGGGTTAGGGGTACCGAAGCTTTCTTT. The full variable domain, rest sourced from reference TRBV7-9 and TRBJ1-1, is DTGVSQNPRHKITKRGQNVTFRCDPISEHNRLYWYRQTLGQGPEFLTYFQNEAQLEKSRLLSDRFSAERPKGSFSTLEIQRTEQGDSAMYLCASSLGVRGTEAFFGQGTRLTVV.

The chain links TRBV10-2 to TRBJ2-7; TRBD1 matches 8 bases. Germline V gene lookup returns CDR1 WSHSY and CDR2 SAAADI. J gave up 5 bases and V 4 bases, and 10 bases lay outside the gene matches. CDR3 length equals 15 residues. DNA of the CDR3: TGCGCCAGCAGTGTAGGGACAGGATATGAGGACGAGCAGTACGTC. Amino acids: CASSVGTGYEDEQYV.

The rearrangement links TRBV18 to TRBJ2-3; 8 bases are a match to TRBD2. Germline CDR1 KGHSH, CDR2 LQKENI. CDR3 length: 15 residues. Trimming at V came to 0 bases and at J to 5 bases, leaving 4 bases not matched to a gene. The CDR3 reads CASSPPSGGGDTQYF. The CDR3, as DNA: TGTGCCAGCTCACCACCCAGCGGGGGTGGAGATACGCAGTATTTT.

At least ten counts were recorded for this clone. The chain recombines TRBV7-3 with TRBJ2-2; the D gene is possibly TRBD2 (5 bases). CDR3 length: 16 residues. Germline values: CDR1 SGHTA, CDR2 FQGTGA. V was trimmed by 3 bases and J by 6 bases, leaving 17 bases between them. The CDR3 DNA sequence: TGTGCCAGCAGCTTGGTTGGGGTCGGGAAAGCCGGGGAGCTGTTTTTT. Amino acid sequence: CASSLVGVGKAGELFF.